A single sample is the source of the 21 T cell receptor beta chains below, sequenced in a study of CD8 T cells in ankylosing spondylitis. General observations from the study: Apparently characteristic of ankylosing spondylitis blood was a TCR beta motif (about eight highly homologous variants).

TCRdb reprocessed the 5' RACE reads via MiXCR and lists one record per CDR3 protein. The sample has around 480,000 distinct CDR3 sequences; 17% are singletons. No antigen has been identified for these receptors. The sequencing input was blood, either unsorted or a sorted T cell fraction (not recorded which). The origin of the receptors is a male donor with ankylosing spondylitis.

This clonotype came up a few times. The chain couples TRBV12-3 or TRBV12-4 to TRBJ2-1; D is unclear. The CDR3 length is 13 residues. Deletions cut 8 bases from V and 2 bases from J, with 10 bases between. The CDR3: CASLSHPYNEQFF. The CDR3 DNA is TGTGCCAGCTTGAGCCATCCCTACAATGAGCAGTTCTTC.

This sequence joins TRBV7-2 and TRBJ2-7; TRBD2 agrees at 10 bases. Trimming at V came to 5 bases and at J to 3 bases, leaving 10 bases not matched to a gene. The germline V gene encodes CDR1 SGHTA and CDR2 FQGNSA. The CDR3 totals 16 residues. The CDR3: CASSIPAGGPIYEQYF. CDR3 DNA sequence: TGTGCCAGCAGCATACCAGCGGGAGGGCCCATCTACGAGCAGTACTTC. The full variable domain, its missing parts supplied by reference TRBV7-2 and TRBJ2-7, is GAGVSQSPSNKVTEKGKDVELRCDPISGHTALYWYRQSLGQGLEFLIYFQGNSAPDKSGLPSDRFSAERTGGSVSTLTIQRTQQEDSAVYLCASSIPAGGPIYEQYFGPGTRLTVT.

This clonotype was detected only a few times. This chain joins TRBV20-1 and TRBJ2-5, with D unclear. This CDR3 contains 12 residues. The V end lost 3 bases, the J end lost 1 base, and 6 bases lay between the germline ends. Germline V lookup: CDR1 DFQATT, CDR2 SNEGSKA (reference sequence). DNA for the CDR3: TGCAGTGCTAGGCGGCCCCAAGAGACCCAGTACTTC. Translating it yields CSARRPQETQYF.

The rearrangement joins TRBV5-1 to TRBJ2-7; the D call may be TRBD1 or TRBD2 (5 bases each). With 4 bases removed from V and 3 bases from J, the gap between germline ends came to 14 bases. CDR1 is SGHRS and CDR2 is YFSETQ in the germline V gene. This CDR3 spans 14 amino acids. DNA for the CDR3: TGCGCCAGCAGCCTCTGGGACGGGGACTACGAGCAGTACTTC. It translates to CASSLWDGDYEQYF.

There are a few counts of this clonotype. The rearrangement uses TRBV5-1 and TRBJ1-4; 9 nucleotides agree with TRBD1. V lost 6 bases to trimming and J lost 5 bases; unmatched junction nucleotides: 5. The length of the CDR3 is 14 residues. Germline lookup yields CDR1 SGHRS and CDR2 YFSETQ. The DNA for the CDR3 is TGCGCCAGCACCACAGGGGGCGGAAATGAAAAACTGTTTTTT. Amino acids: CASTTGGGNEKLFF. Based on the CDR3 plus reference TRBV5-1 and TRBJ1-4, the full variable domain is KAGVTQTPRYLIKTRGQQVTLSCSPISGHRSVSWYQQTPGQGLQFLFEYFSETQRNKGNFPGRFSGRQFSNSRSEMNVSTLELGDSALYLCASTTGGGNEKLFFGSGTQLSVL.

The chain employs TRBV10-2 and TRBJ2-7; D is ambiguous. V lost 0 bases and J lost 2, with 8 bases in between. The length of the CDR3 is 14 residues. The germline CDR1 and CDR2 sequences are WSHSY and SAAADI. CDR3 region: CASSESASPYEQYF. The CDR3 DNA reads as TGCGCCAGCAGTGAGTCGGCCAGTCCCTACGAGCAGTACTTC.

The rearrangement uses TRBV24-1 and TRBJ1-5; weak D call: TRBD1 (5 bases). The CDR3 extends over 16 amino acids. From germline, CDR1 is KGHDR and CDR2 SFDVKD. Trimming took off 5 bases at V and 4 bases at J, with 17 bases between the two ends. The CDR3 is CATSVGRGDSNQPQHF. The CDR3, as DNA: TGTGCCACCAGTGTGGGGAGAGGGGACTCGAATCAGCCCCAGCATTTT.

This chain connects TRBV9 to TRBJ2-7; 14 nucleotides align to TRBD2. The CDR3 contains 15 residues. J lost 5 bases, V lost 4 bases, and 5 bases had no gene match. The germline CDR1 and CDR2 sequences are SGDLS and YYNGEE. Here the CDR3 reads CASSKTSGRAHEQYF. In DNA, the CDR3 is TGTGCCAGCAGCAAGACTAGCGGGAGGGCCCACGAGCAGTACTTC. The whole variable domain, remainder taken from reference TRBV9 and TRBJ2-7, is DSGVTQTPKHLITATGQRVTLRCSPRSGDLSVYWYQQSLDQGLQFLIQYYNGEERAKGNILERFSAQQFPDLHSELNLSSLELGDSALYFCASSKTSGRAHEQYFGPGTRLTVT.

This clonotype was observed at least ten times. This chain links TRBV4-1 with TRBJ2-1; 9 bases match TRBD2. With V trimmed by 1 base and J by 5 bases, 6 bases remained unmatched. Germline V CDR1 and CDR2: MGHRA, YSYEKL. There are 16 residues in the CDR3. CDR3: CASSQGWRGGNNEQFF. The CDR3, as DNA: TGCGCCAGCAGCCAAGGCTGGCGGGGGGGAAACAATGAGCAGTTCTTC.

This clonotype has just a few counts. V usage is TRBV20-1 and J usage is TRBJ2-7, with TRBD2 matching 11 bases. The CDR3 contains 14 residues. CDR1 DFQATT and CDR2 SNEGSKA come from the germline V gene (reference sequence). The V segment lost 6 bases and the J segment 4 bases; nucleotides outside the gene matches: 8. CDR3 DNA: TGCAGTGCCAGAACCGGGACTAGCGGATACGAGCAGTACTTC. This gives the protein CSARTGTSGYEQYF.

The V call is TRBV20-1, the J call TRBJ2-3; TRBD1 aligns across 9 bases. CDR1 is DFQATT, CDR2 SNEGSKA, per germline (reference sequence). There are 14 residues in the CDR3. V lost 6 bases and J lost 4; bases outside the gene matches: 8. CDR3 nucleotide sequence: TGCAGTGCCCAGGGACAGGGTGTCCCAGATACGCAGTATTTT. This translates into CSAQGQGVPDTQYF.

The chain is built from TRBV5-8 and TRBJ2-3, with TRBD1 matching over 10 bases. Per germline, CDR1 SGHTS and CDR2 YDEGEE. With V trimmed by 5 bases and J by 3 bases, 6 bases remained unmatched. The CDR3 loop spans 15 amino acids. The CDR3 spells CASRNPGQGTDTQYF. The CDR3 region has the DNA TGTGCCAGCAGGAACCCGGGACAGGGGACAGATACGCAGTATTTT.

The chain has TRBV24-1 and TRBJ2-3; D uncertain. Germline CDR1 is KGHDR and CDR2 is SFDVKD. The CDR3 has 16 residues. Trimming removed 1 base from V and 0 bases from J, with 10 bases in between. CDR3 in DNA: TGTGCCACCAGTGATTTCGCCGCGACTAGCACAGATACGCAGTATTTT. It yields the protein CATSDFAATSTDTQYF.

Remarks on this clonotype: The junction differs from germline at one of its ends, possibly a read error. The chain combines TRBV20-1 with TRBJ1-5; 9 bases fit TRBD1. CDR3 size: 17 residues. Germline CDR1 reads DFQATT; CDR2 reads SNEGSKA (reference sequence). The CDR3 loop is CCAPGQGPIRVNQPQHF. The CDR3 region has the DNA TGCTGTGCCCCTGGACAGGGGCCTATTAGGGTAAATCAGCCCCAGCATTTT.

This clonotype was detected only a few times. A read error may account for a junction end that differs from germline. In DNA form, the CDR3 reads TGCAGTGCGAGAGCTTTGGGGGACAGCTACAATGAGCAGTTCTTC. Translating gives CSARALGDSYNEQFF. This chain joins TRBV20-1 and TRBJ2-1; TRBD1 matches at 7 bases. The CDR3 runs to 15 residues. Germline V gene sequence: CDR1 DFQATT, CDR2 SNEGSKA (reference sequence).

The chain has TRBV6-5 and TRBJ2-4; D is perhaps TRBD1 or TRBD2 (5 bases each). The CDR3 extends over 17 amino acids. Germline CDR1 MNHEY, CDR2 SVGAGI. V was clipped by 0 bases and J by 5 bases, with 17 bases between them. CDR3 protein: CASSYSMRGSVQNIQYF. CDR3 DNA: TGTGCCAGCAGTTACTCGATGAGGGGTTCGGTCCAAAACATTCAGTACTTC.

The V gene is TRBV19, the J gene TRBJ2-1, with TRBD1 matching 8 bases. The CDR3 consists of 16 residues. V was clipped by 0 bases and J by 2 bases; unmatched bases: 3. Germline-derived CDR1 and CDR2 are LNHDA and SQIVND (reference sequence). The CDR3 region has the DNA TGTGCCAGTAGTATAGATACAGGGGGACCCTACAATGAGCAGTTCTTC. It is translated as CASSIDTGGPYNEQFF.

The chain employs TRBV2 and TRBJ2-1, with D tentatively TRBD2 (6 bases). Trimming cost V 7 bases and J 5 bases, with 21 bases left between them. The V gene's germline CDR1 is SNHLY and CDR2 FYNNEI. The CDR3 has 16 residues. CDR3 nucleotide sequence: TGTGCCAGCACCCAAGGGGACTCAATTTCCCACAATGAGCAGTTCTTC. This translates into CASTQGDSISHNEQFF. Combining the CDR3 with reference TRBV2 and TRBJ2-1 gives the whole variable domain EPEVTQTPSHQVTQMGQEVILRCVPISNHLYFYWYRQILGQKVEFLVSFYNNEISEKSEIFDDQFSVERPDGSNFTLKIRSTKLEDSAMYFCASTQGDSISHNEQFFGPGTRLTVL.

This chain joins TRBV7-6 and TRBJ1-6; 9 bases fit TRBD1. CDR1 is SGHVS and CDR2 is FNYEAQ in the germline V gene. The CDR3 sequence is 18 residues long. Trimming at V came to 5 bases and at J to 7 bases, leaving 15 bases not matched to a gene. CDR3 coding DNA: TGTGCCAGCAGCGACCGGGGACAGGGAGTTCGATTAAATTCACCCCTCCACTTT. Encoded protein: CASSDRGQGVRLNSPLHF. The full variable domain, its missing parts supplied by reference TRBV7-6 and TRBJ1-6, is GAGVSQSPRYKVTKRGQDVALRCDPISGHVSLYWYRQALGQGPEFLTYFNYEAQQDKSGLPNDRFSAERPEGSISTLTIQRTEQRDSAMYRCASSDRGQGVRLNSPLHFGNGTRLTVT.

The rearrangement uses TRBV7-2 and TRBJ2-7, with 8 bases that match TRBD2. CDR1 is SGHTA and CDR2 is FQGNSA in the germline V gene. The CDR3 is 15 amino acids. The ends lost 1 base at V and 5 bases at J; junction bases unmatched: 7. The CDR3 sequence is CASSLVGSGGNEQYF. DNA for the CDR3: TGTGCCAGCAGCTTAGTTGGTTCGGGAGGGAACGAGCAGTACTTC.

The chain uses TRBV5-1 and TRBJ2-5; 7 nucleotides align to TRBD1. The germline gives CDR1 SGHRS, CDR2 YFSETQ. The trim removed 2 bases at V and 1 base at J, leaving 2 bases unmatched. This CDR3 spans 14 amino acids. The CDR3 DNA sequence: TGCGCCAGCAGCTTTCAGGGGGTCCAAGAGACCCAGTACTTC. Amino acid sequence: CASSFQGVQETQYF.